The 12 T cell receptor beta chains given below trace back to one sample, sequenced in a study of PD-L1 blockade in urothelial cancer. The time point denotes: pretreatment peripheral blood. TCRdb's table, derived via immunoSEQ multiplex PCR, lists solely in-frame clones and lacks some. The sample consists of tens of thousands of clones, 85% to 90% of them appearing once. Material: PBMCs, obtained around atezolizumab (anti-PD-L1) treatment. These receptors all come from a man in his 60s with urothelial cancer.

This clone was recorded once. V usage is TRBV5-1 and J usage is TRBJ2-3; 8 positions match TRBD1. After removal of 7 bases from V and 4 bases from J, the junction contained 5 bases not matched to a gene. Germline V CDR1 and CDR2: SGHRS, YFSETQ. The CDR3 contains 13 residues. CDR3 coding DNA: TGCGCCAGCCAAGAACAGGGGGCAGATACGCAGTATTTT. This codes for CASQEQGADTQYF.

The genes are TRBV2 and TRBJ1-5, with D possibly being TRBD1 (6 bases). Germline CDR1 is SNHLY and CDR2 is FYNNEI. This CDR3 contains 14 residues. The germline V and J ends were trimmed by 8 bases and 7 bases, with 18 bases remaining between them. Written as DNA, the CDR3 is TGTGCCAGCTGTTCCCTGAACAGGGAACAGCCCCAGCATTTT. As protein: CASCSLNREQPQHF. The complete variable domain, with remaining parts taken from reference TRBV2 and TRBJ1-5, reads EPEVTQTPSHQVTQMGQEVILRCVPISNHLYFYWYRQILGQKVEFLVSFYNNEISEKSEIFDDQFSVERPDGSNFTLKIRSTKLEDSAMYFCASCSLNREQPQHFGDGTRLSIL.

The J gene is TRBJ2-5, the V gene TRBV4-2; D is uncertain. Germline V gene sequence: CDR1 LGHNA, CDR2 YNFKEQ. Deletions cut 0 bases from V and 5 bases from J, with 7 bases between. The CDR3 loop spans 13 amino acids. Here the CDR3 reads CASSQDLQETQYF. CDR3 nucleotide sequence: TGTGCCAGCAGCCAAGATCTACAGGAGACCCAGTACTTC.

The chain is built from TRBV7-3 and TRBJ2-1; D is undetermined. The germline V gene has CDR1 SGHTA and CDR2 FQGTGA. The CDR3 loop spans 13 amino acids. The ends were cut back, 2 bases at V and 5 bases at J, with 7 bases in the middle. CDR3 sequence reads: CASSLSPDNEQFF. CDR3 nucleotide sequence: TGTGCCAGCAGCTTATCTCCGGACAATGAGCAGTTCTTC. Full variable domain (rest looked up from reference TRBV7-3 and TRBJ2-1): GAGVSQTPSNKVTEKGKYVELRCDPISGHTALYWYRQSLGQGPEFLIYFQGTGAADDSGLPNDRFFAVRPEGSVSTLKIQRTERGDSAVYLCASSLSPDNEQFFGPGTRLTVL.

CDR3 residues: CASSPNPDSYGYTF. The CDR3, as DNA: TGTGCCAGCTCACCAAATCCAGACTCCTATGGCTACACCTTC. This chain joins TRBV18 and TRBJ1-2, with D unclear. The CDR3 runs to 14 residues. Germline-derived CDR1 and CDR2 are KGHSH and LQKENI. Trimming shortened V by 2 bases and J by 4 bases, and 11 bases separated the two germline ends.

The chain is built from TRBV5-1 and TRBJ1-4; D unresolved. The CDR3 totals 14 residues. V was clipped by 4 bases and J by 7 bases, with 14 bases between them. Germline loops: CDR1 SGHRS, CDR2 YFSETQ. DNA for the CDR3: TGCGCCAGCAGCGGCGGGCTCCGGGTTGAAAAACTGTTTTTT. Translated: CASSGGLRVEKLFF. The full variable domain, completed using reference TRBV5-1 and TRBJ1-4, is KAGVTQTPRYLIKTRGQQVTLSCSPISGHRSVSWYQQTPGQGLQFLFEYFSETQRNKGNFPGRFSGRQFSNSRSEMNVSTLELGDSALYLCASSGGLRVEKLFFGSGTQLSVL.

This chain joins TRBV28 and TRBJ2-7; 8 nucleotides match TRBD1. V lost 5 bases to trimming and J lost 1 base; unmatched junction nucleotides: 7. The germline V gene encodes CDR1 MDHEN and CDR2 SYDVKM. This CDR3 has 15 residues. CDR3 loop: CASSQLGQGSYEQYF. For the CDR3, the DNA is TGTGCCAGCAGTCAACTCGGACAGGGATCCTACGAGCAGTACTTC. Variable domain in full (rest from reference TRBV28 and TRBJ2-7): DVKVTQSSRYLVKRTGEKVFLECVQDMDHENMFWYRQDPGLGLRLIYFSYDVKMKEKGDIPEGYSVSREKKERFSLILESASTNQTSMYLCASSQLGQGSYEQYFGPGTRLTVT.

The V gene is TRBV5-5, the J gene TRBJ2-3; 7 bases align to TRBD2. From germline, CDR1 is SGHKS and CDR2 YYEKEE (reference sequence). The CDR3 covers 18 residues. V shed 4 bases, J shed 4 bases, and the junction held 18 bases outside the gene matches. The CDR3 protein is CASSLISERGRVPDTQYF. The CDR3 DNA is TGTGCCAGCAGCCTGATTTCTGAGCGGGGCCGGGTTCCAGATACGCAGTATTTT.

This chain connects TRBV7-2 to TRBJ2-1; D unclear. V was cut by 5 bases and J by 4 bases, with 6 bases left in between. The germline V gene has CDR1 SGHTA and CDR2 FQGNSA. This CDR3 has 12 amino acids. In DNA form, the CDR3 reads TGTGCCAGCAGCGATCAGTACAATGAGCAGTTCTTC. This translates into CASSDQYNEQFF.

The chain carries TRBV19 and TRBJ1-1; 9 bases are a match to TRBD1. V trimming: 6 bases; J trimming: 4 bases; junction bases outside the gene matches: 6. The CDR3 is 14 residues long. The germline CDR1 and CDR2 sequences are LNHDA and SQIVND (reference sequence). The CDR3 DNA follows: TGTGCCAGTAGGCAGGGACAGGGCGCCACTGAAGCTTTCTTT. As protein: CASRQGQGATEAFF. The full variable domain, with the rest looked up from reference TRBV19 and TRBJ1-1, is DGGITQSPKYLFRKEGQNVTLSCEQNLNHDAMYWYRQDPGQGLRLIYYSQIVNDFQKGDIAEGYSVSREKKESFPLTVTSAQKNPTAFYLCASRQGQGATEAFFGQGTRLTVV.

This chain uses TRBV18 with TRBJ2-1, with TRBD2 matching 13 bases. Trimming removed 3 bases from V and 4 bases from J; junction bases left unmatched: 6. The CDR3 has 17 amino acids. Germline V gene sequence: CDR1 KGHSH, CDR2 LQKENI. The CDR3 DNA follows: TGTGCCAGCTCACCTTCTACTAGCGGGGGGGGGTACAATGAGCAGTTCTTC. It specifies CASSPSTSGGGYNEQFF.

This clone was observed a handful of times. In DNA, the CDR3 is TGTGCCAGCAGCTACGGGACAGGGGCGGGCTACACCTTC. As protein: CASSYGTGAGYTF. This chain links TRBV6-5 with TRBJ1-2; TRBD1 agrees at 10 bases. The junction had 6 bases not matched to a gene; V was cut back by 6 bases and J by 8 bases. Germline CDR1 reads MNHEY; CDR2 reads SVGAGI. The CDR3 has 13 residues.